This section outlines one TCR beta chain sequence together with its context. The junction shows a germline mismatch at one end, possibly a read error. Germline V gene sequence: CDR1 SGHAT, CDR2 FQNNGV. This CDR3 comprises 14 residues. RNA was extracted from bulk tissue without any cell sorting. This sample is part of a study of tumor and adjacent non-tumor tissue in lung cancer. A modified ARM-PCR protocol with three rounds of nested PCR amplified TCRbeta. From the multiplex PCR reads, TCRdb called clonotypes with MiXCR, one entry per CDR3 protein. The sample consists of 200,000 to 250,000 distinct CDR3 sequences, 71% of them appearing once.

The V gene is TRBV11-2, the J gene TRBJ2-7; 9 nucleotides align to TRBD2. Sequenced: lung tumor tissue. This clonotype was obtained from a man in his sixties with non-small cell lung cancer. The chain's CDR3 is CANSLAGALSEQYF. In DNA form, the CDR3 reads TGTGCCAACAGCTTAGCGGGGGCGCTATCCGAGCAATACTTC.